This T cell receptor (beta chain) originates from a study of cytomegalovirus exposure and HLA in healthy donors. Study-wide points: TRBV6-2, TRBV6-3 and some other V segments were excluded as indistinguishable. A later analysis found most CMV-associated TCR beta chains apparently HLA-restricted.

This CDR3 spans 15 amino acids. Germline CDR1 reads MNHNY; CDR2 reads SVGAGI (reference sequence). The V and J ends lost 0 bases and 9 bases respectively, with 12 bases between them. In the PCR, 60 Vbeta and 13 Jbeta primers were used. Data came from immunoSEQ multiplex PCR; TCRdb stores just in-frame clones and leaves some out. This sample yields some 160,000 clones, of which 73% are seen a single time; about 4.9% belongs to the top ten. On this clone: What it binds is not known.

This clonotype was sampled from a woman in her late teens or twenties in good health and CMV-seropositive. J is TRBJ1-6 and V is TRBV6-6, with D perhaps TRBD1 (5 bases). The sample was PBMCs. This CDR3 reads CASSYSGGDGSPLHF. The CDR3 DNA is TGTGCCAGCAGTTACTCGGGGGGGGATGGTTCACCCCTCCACTTT.